This is a list of T cell receptor beta chains from one sample in a study of T cell responses to AZD1222 COVID-19 vaccine. Clones were read by immunoSEQ multiplex PCR, and TCRdb kept only the in-frame ones, dropping some. The table shows under 150,000 clones, with about 90% occurring only once. The sample in question was peripheral blood, obtained 28 days after the second AZD1222 dose. These receptors were obtained from an adult who received the AZD1222 COVID-19 vaccine. The CDR3 runs from the conserved cysteine through the conserved F or W. D genes are given only for firm matches. Clone size is stated in some rows and not others, as once, few, many or a class when expanded.

j_call: TRBJ2-3
clone_size: -
v_call: TRBV7-2
d_call: -
cdr3_nt: TGTGCCAGCAGCTCACCTGTGGCGGAATTCTACACAGATACGCAGTATTTT
cdr3_aa: CASSSPVAEFYTDTQYF

j_call: TRBJ2-7
clone_size: -
v_call: TRBV6-5
d_call: -
cdr3_nt: TGTGCCAGCAGTTACTCGAGAGGGACTTACGAGCAGTACTTC
cdr3_aa: CASSYSRGTYEQYF

j_call: TRBJ2-7
clone_size: -
v_call: TRBV7-9
d_call: TRBD1
cdr3_nt: TGTGCCAGCAGCCCCGGACAGGACTACGAGCAGTACTTC
cdr3_aa: CASSPGQDYEQYF

j_call: TRBJ2-3
clone_size: -
v_call: TRBV28
d_call: -
cdr3_nt: TGTGCCAGCAGTTTAGCACGTGCAGGGGGCACAGATACGCAGTATTTT
cdr3_aa: CASSLARAGGTDTQYF

j_call: TRBJ1-1
clone_size: -
v_call: TRBV9
d_call: -
cdr3_nt: TGTGCCAGCTCCGGACGGGGCCTGGGGAACACTGAAGCTTTCTTT
cdr3_aa: CASSGRGLGNTEAFF

j_call: TRBJ1-2
clone_size: -
v_call: TRBV6-5
d_call: TRBD1
cdr3_nt: TGTGCCAGCAGTTACAGGGCGGGACAGGGATTCGGCTACACCTTC
cdr3_aa: CASSYRAGQGFGYTF

j_call: TRBJ2-5
clone_size: -
v_call: TRBV11-1
d_call: -
cdr3_nt: TGTGCCAGCAGCTTCGGACAGCTACAAGAGACCCAGTACTTC
cdr3_aa: CASSFGQLQETQYF

j_call: TRBJ1-1
clone_size: -
v_call: TRBV11-2
d_call: -
cdr3_nt: TGTGCCAGCAGGTCGTCCTTGAACACTGAAGCTTTCTTT
cdr3_aa: CASRSSLNTEAFF

j_call: TRBJ2-2
clone_size: -
v_call: TRBV21-1
d_call: -
cdr3_nt: TGTGCCAGCAGCATACACAGGGCTGGCGGGGAGCTGTTTTTT
cdr3_aa: CASSIHRAGGELFF

j_call: TRBJ1-2
clone_size: -
v_call: TRBV6-4
d_call: TRBD1
cdr3_nt: TGTGCCAGCAGGCCCGGGACAGGTCTTAACTATGGCTACACCTTC
cdr3_aa: CASRPGTGLNYGYTF

j_call: TRBJ1-1
clone_size: -
v_call: TRBV5-4
d_call: -
cdr3_nt: TGTGCCAGCAGCCAGATTACAGGGACGAACACTGAAGCTTTCTTT
cdr3_aa: CASSQITGTNTEAFF

j_call: TRBJ1-4
clone_size: -
v_call: TRBV25-1
d_call: -
cdr3_nt: TGTGCCAGCAGTGAATGGGCAGCAAATGAAAAACTGTTTTTT
cdr3_aa: CASSEWAANEKLFF

j_call: TRBJ1-1
clone_size: -
v_call: TRBV6-2/TRBV6-3
d_call: TRBD1
cdr3_nt: TGTGCCAGCAGTCCCTCGACAGGGGGAAACCCTGAAGCTTTCTTT
cdr3_aa: CASSPSTGGNPEAFF

j_call: TRBJ1-3
clone_size: -
v_call: TRBV7-9
d_call: -
cdr3_nt: TGTGCCAGCAGCTACCGGGACACGTACTCTGGAAACACCATATATTTT
cdr3_aa: CASSYRDTYSGNTIYF

j_call: TRBJ2-1
clone_size: -
v_call: TRBV28
d_call: TRBD1
cdr3_nt: TGTGCCAGCAGCCTCTCGGGACAGGGGGCATTCAATGAGCAGTTCTTC
cdr3_aa: CASSLSGQGAFNEQFF

j_call: TRBJ1-1
clone_size: few
v_call: TRBV11-2
d_call: -
cdr3_nt: TGTGCCAGCAGCTTAGGTGGAGGTGGGTACACTGAAGCTTTCTTT
cdr3_aa: CASSLGGGGYTEAFF

j_call: TRBJ2-3
clone_size: -
v_call: TRBV6-4
d_call: -
cdr3_nt: TGTGCCAGCAGTGCCCTCTCTGTCCGAGGCGATACGCAGTATTTT
cdr3_aa: CASSALSVRGDTQYF

j_call: TRBJ2-1
clone_size: -
v_call: TRBV23-1
d_call: TRBD1
cdr3_nt: TGCGCCAGCAGTCATTTGATTCCCCTGGTAACAGGGGCAACCTACAATGAGCAGTTCTTC
cdr3_aa: CASSHLIPLVTGATYNEQFF